This T cell receptor beta chain comes out of a study of T cell clusters in autoimmune cytopenias. One tube held mixed TRB-A and TRB-B primer pools for touch-down PCR. Each CDR3 protein gets one entry in TCRdb, which reprocessed the multiplex PCR reads and gives no DNA. The sample has approximately 11,000 distinct CDR3 sequences, and its top ten clones hold 23%. TRB amplification used around 270 ng of peripheral blood genomic DNA. This CDR3 has 14 residues. CDR1 and CDR2 from the germline V gene are SGHNT and YENEEA. These data also featured in a second study, about T cell repertoires in aging, cancer and after chemotherapy. That source notes: Donors were grouped into six age bands spanning 30 or younger through 70 or older. Healthy donor repertoires were recorded over several months to years and showed clear clonal overlap. Compared with age-matched healthy donors, untreated hematological or solid cancer patients showed higher blood TCR clonality.

Material: peripheral blood. The rearrangement joins TRBV11-3 to TRBJ2-5; TCRdb designates TRBD1, a call that cannot be tested without DNA. This TCR came from a human donor in good health. This CDR3 is CASSFSGGRETQYF.